Below, 23 T cell receptor beta chains from the same sample are listed, as sequenced in a study of T-cell reconstitution after alpha-beta-depleted transplantation in children. The library targeted TCRbeta and was prepared with unique molecular identifiers. TCRdb reprocessed the PCR reads with MiXCR, giving one entry per CDR3 protein. The sample has 200,000 to 250,000 distinct CDR3 sequences, roughly 10% seen once. Sequencing used PBMCs from the stem cell graft donor, obtained from the stem cell graft. These receptors all stem from a human donor who donated a stem cell graft to a child with acute lymphoblastic leukemia.

At least ten counts were recorded for this clonotype. The chain recombines TRBV12-3 or TRBV12-4 with TRBJ2-3; the match to TRBD1 covers 7 bases. The CDR3 has 13 amino acids. V gave up 5 bases and J gave up 5 bases; unmatched junction bases: 4. The chain's CDR3 is CASSQRTGDTQYF. CDR3 in DNA: TGTGCCAGCAGTCAAAGGACAGGAGATACGCAGTATTTT.

This clonotype was counted ten times or more. The chain joins TRBV7-7 to TRBJ2-3; TRBD1 is a possible D gene (6 bases). The CDR3 has 20 amino acids. Germline V gene data show CDR1 as SSHAT and CDR2 as FNYEAQ (reference sequence). Trimming took off 5 bases at V and 0 bases at J, with 27 bases between the two ends. CDR3 loop: CASSPNIYPDSQKSTDTQYF. The CDR3, as DNA: TGTGCCAGCAGCCCGAATATATACCCGGACAGCCAGAAAAGCACAGATACGCAGTATTTT.

This clonotype appeared many times. The chain uses TRBV12-3 or TRBV12-4 and TRBJ1-3, with D possibly matching TRBD1 (6 bases). This CDR3 has 16 amino acids. With 6 bases removed from V and 4 bases from J, the gap between germline ends came to 19 bases. DNA for the CDR3: TGTGCCAGCAGGGTAAACCGGGACACTGGCGGAAACACCATATATTTT. This codes for CASRVNRDTGGNTIYF.

This clonotype occurred a few times. The chain is built from TRBV6-5 and TRBJ2-1; D gene uncertain. The CDR3 is made up of 16 amino acids. V lost 4 bases, J lost 4 bases, and 17 bases lay in between. CDR1 and CDR2 from the germline V gene are MNHEY and SVGAGI. The CDR3 sequence is CASSFLYRTDYNEQFF. CDR3 in DNA: TGTGCCAGCAGTTTCCTATATCGGACGGATTACAATGAGCAGTTCTTC.

V and J are TRBV12-3 or TRBV12-4 and TRBJ1-4, with TRBD1 matching over 10 bases. V was clipped by 6 bases and J by 8 bases; unmatched bases: 6. CDR3 size: 14 residues. CDR3: CASSSWTGGEKLFF. In DNA, the CDR3 is TGTGCCAGCAGCTCCTGGACAGGGGGAGAAAAACTGTTTTTT.

The genes are TRBV20-1 and TRBJ2-1; 10 nucleotides match TRBD2. Trimming at V came to 7 bases and at J to 3 bases, leaving 6 bases not matched to a gene. The CDR3 is 14 residues long. Per germline, CDR1 DFQATT and CDR2 SNEGSKA (reference sequence). The CDR3 DNA reads as TGCAGTGGCAGCGGGGGGGTCGACTACAATGAGCAGTTCTTC. Its protein product is CSGSGGVDYNEQFF.

This clonotype was counted many times. The V call is TRBV13, the J call TRBJ2-5; D uncertain. Germline V CDR1 and CDR2: PRHDT, FYEKMQ (reference sequence). Trimming removed 2 bases at V and 5 bases at J, with 15 bases between. The CDR3 sequence is 15 residues long. In nucleotides, the CDR3 is TGTGCCAGCAGCTTATATCGGTCGGGTGGGGAGACCCAGTACTTC. Translated: CASSLYRSGGETQYF.

This clonotype was observed a few times. CDR3 sequence (DNA): TGTGCCAGCAGCTTTGACGGGGGCAGCAATCAGCCCCAGCATTTT. It yields the protein CASSFDGGSNQPQHF. The gene calls are TRBV7-2 and TRBJ1-5; tentative D call: TRBD1 (6 bases). The CDR3 totals 15 residues. In germline, CDR1 is SGHTA, CDR2 FQGNSA. V was shortened by 3 bases and J by 1 base, with 10 bases between the two germline ends.

This clonotype was picked up many times. The chain uses TRBV13 and TRBJ2-5; D perhaps matches TRBD1 (5 bases). Germline V gene sequence: CDR1 PRHDT, CDR2 FYEKMQ (reference sequence). Trimming cost V 2 bases and J 4 bases, with 17 bases left between them. The length of the CDR3 is 16 residues. The CDR3 DNA reads TGTGCCAGCAGCTTATCCAGTGGACATGCTGGAGAGACCCAGTACTTC. It specifies CASSLSSGHAGETQYF.

CDR3 amino acids: CASGQGWNTEAFF. The CDR3 nucleotides are TGTGCTAGTGGACAGGGTTGGAACACTGAAGCTTTCTTT. The chain uses TRBV12-5 and TRBJ1-1; D may be TRBD1 (6 bases). The CDR3 totals 13 residues. The ends were cut back, 6 bases at V and 1 base at J, with 9 bases in the middle. Germline assignment: CDR1 LGHNT and CDR2 FRNRAP. Looking up the rest from reference TRBV12-5 and TRBJ1-1 gives the full variable domain: DARVTQTPRHKVTEMGQEVTMRCQPILGHNTVFWYRQTMMQGLELLAYFRNRAPLDDSGMPKDRFSAEMPDATLATLKIQPSEPRDSAVYFCASGQGWNTEAFFGQGTRLTVV.

This clonotype was counted only a few times. The chain employs TRBV20-1 and TRBJ1-2; no definite D call. The CDR3 runs to 11 residues. Germline values: CDR1 DFQATT, CDR2 SNEGSKA (reference sequence). Trimming took off 5 bases at V and 10 bases at J, with 14 bases between the two ends. CDR3 in DNA: TGCAGTGCTCGACACGACTGGGACTACACCTTC. Encoded protein: CSARHDWDYTF.

This clonotype was recorded once. A clone one base away is much larger, so this may be a read error. This chain links TRBV2 with TRBJ1-1; D unresolved. Trimming left V 5 bases short and J 2 bases short, with 12 bases between. From germline, CDR1 is SNHLY and CDR2 FYNNEI. The CDR3 runs to 14 residues. CDR3 nucleotide sequence: TGTGCCAGCAGTTCCGACGGGTTTAACACTGAAGCTTTCTTT. This gives the protein CASSSDGFNTEAFF.

At least ten counts were recorded for this clonotype. The CDR3: CASSLVQGNNEQFF. CDR3 in DNA: TGCGCCAGCAGCTTGGTACAGGGTAACAATGAGCAGTTCTTC. The rearrangement links TRBV5-1 to TRBJ2-1, with D perhaps TRBD1 (6 bases). The ends were cut back, 0 bases at V and 5 bases at J, with 9 bases in the middle. CDR1 is SGHRS, CDR2 YFSETQ, per germline. The CDR3 covers 14 residues.

This clonotype has at least ten counts. CDR3 loop: CASSQIRWGQGSGNTIYF. As DNA, the CDR3 is TGTGCCAGCAGCCAAATTCGTTGGGGACAGGGCTCTGGAAACACCATATATTTT. This chain links TRBV3-1 with TRBJ1-3; 9 nucleotides match TRBD1. CDR1 and CDR2 from the germline V gene are LGHDT and YNNKEL (reference sequence). J gave up 0 bases and V 2 bases, and 8 bases lay outside the gene matches. The CDR3 consists of 18 residues.

This clonotype was seen a few times. This chain joins TRBV12-3 or TRBV12-4 and TRBJ2-5, with 8 nucleotides matching TRBD2. Germline trimming cut 11 bases from V and 3 bases from J; bases unmatched to any gene: 5. The CDR3 is 12 amino acids. Here the CDR3 DNA reads TGTGCCTCCGGGGGGGAAAAAGAGACCCAGTACTTC. Protein: CASGGEKETQYF.

This clonotype was seen many times. The CDR3 nucleotides are TGCAGCGTTGCGTTCGGACTGAACACTGAAGCTTTCTTT. Protein: CSVAFGLNTEAFF. This rearrangement joins TRBV29-1 to TRBJ1-1; D remains ambiguous. The CDR3 consists of 13 residues. Trimming removed 4 bases from V and 0 bases from J, with 9 bases in between. Germline-derived CDR1 and CDR2 are SQVTM and ANQGSEA.

A few counts support this clonotype. The CDR3 region has the DNA TGCGCCAGCAGCCCTCGGACTAGCGGAACTTCCTACAATGAGCAGTTCTTC. Translated: CASSPRTSGTSYNEQFF. The genes are TRBV4-1 and TRBJ2-1; 10 positions match TRBD2. V trimming: 4 bases; J trimming: 1 base; junction bases outside the gene matches: 7. The germline CDR1 and CDR2 sequences are MGHRA and YSYEKL. CDR3 length: 17 residues.

The table lists this clonotype with many counts. This CDR3 reads CASSSRDSHTGELFF. The CDR3 coding sequence is TGTGCCAGCAGTTCCCGGGACAGTCACACCGGGGAGCTGTTTTTT. This chain joins TRBV27 and TRBJ2-2; 7 bases fit TRBD1. V dropped 4 bases and J dropped 3; count of bases not matched to a gene: 5. Germline values: CDR1 MNHEY, CDR2 SMNVEV (reference sequence). This CDR3 has 15 residues.

The sample holds many counts of this clonotype. The genes are TRBV29-1 and TRBJ2-3; TRBD2 matches 14 bases. Germline CDR1 is SQVTM and CDR2 is ANQGSEA. The CDR3 contains 14 residues. The V segment lost 5 bases and the J segment 6 bases; nucleotides outside the gene matches: 4. CDR3 in DNA: TGCAGCGTTTGGACTAGCGGGGGGTCCGATACGCAGTATTTT. Its translation: CSVWTSGGSDTQYF.

This clonotype came up many times. The chain has TRBV12-3 or TRBV12-4 and TRBJ2-3, with a possible D match to TRBD2 (5 bases). This CDR3 is 15 amino acids long. The V end lost 6 bases, the J end lost 4 bases, and 17 bases lay between the germline ends. DNA of the CDR3: TGTGCCAGCAGACCAAATCGGGGAGAAGCAGATACGCAGTATTTT. Protein: CASRPNRGEADTQYF.

This clonotype has only a few counts. The genes are TRBV5-1 and TRBJ1-1; D not certain. Germline V gene data show CDR1 as SGHRS and CDR2 as YFSETQ. The V end was cut by 0 bases, the J end by 3 bases, with 12 bases between. The CDR3 runs 15 residues. Here the CDR3 DNA reads TGCGCCAGCAGCTTGGTACCCGGTGGGGACACTGAAGCTTTCTTT. Residues: CASSLVPGGDTEAFF.

This chain joins TRBV11-2 and TRBJ2-2; TRBD1 agrees at 8 bases. Germline V gene sequence: CDR1 SGHAT, CDR2 FQNNGV. This CDR3 contains 18 residues. V lost 7 bases to trimming and J lost 5 bases; unmatched junction nucleotides: 18. The CDR3 nucleotides are TGTGCCAGCACGGTCAGTGGCGCGAGAGGGACAGGAACCGGGGAGCTGTTTTTT. Amino acid sequence: CASTVSGARGTGTGELFF. The whole variable domain, filled in from reference TRBV11-2 and TRBJ2-2, reads EAGVAQSPRYKIIEKRQSVAFWCNPISGHATLYWYQQILGQGPKLLIQFQNNGVVDDSQLPKDRFSAERLKGVDSTLKIQPAKLEDSAVYLCASTVSGARGTGTGELFFGEGSRLTVL.

The chain recombines TRBV10-3 with TRBJ2-1; D gene unclear. The V end lost 6 bases, the J end lost 10 bases, and 13 bases lay between the germline ends. From germline, CDR1 is ENHRY and CDR2 SYGVKD. The CDR3 runs to 12 residues. The CDR3 nucleotides are TGTGCCATCAGGATGGGCCAGGAGGAGCAGTTCTTC. It is translated as CAIRMGQEEQFF.